A selection of T cell receptor beta chains follows, all from one sample in a study of metastatic and nonmetastatic thyroid tumors. Via MiXCR, TCRdb re-called the PCR reads. The sample shows 35,000 to 40,000 clones, roughly 28% of them seen only once. Sequencing was done on a sample of blood. These receptors came from a male donor with papillary thyroid cancer or a benign thyroid nodule (not recorded which). Some clones in this sample may be carry-over from other donors' samples. Both conserved end residues are part of each CDR3. A D gene is named only where the DNA matches it firmly. Size values are once, few and many counts, or a class for expanded clones, and some rows have none.

j_gene: TRBJ2-1
abundance: few
len: 15
d_gene: TRBD2
v_gene: TRBV12-3/TRBV12-4
CDR3aa: CASRRLAGDGNEQFF
CDR3nt: TGTGCCAGCAGACGACTAGCGGGAGATGGGAATGAGCAGTTCTTC

j_gene: TRBJ2-7
abundance: .
len: 15
d_gene: .
v_gene: TRBV28
CDR3aa: CASVLSGRASYEQYF
CDR3nt: TGTGCCAGCGTCCTCAGCGGTAGGGCCTCCTACGAGCAGTACTTC

j_gene: TRBJ2-1
abundance: .
len: 14
d_gene: TRBD2
v_gene: TRBV9
CDR3aa: CASSVIAGSEEQFF
CDR3nt: TGTGCCAGCAGCGTAATAGCGGGATCCGAGGAGCAGTTCTTC

j_gene: TRBJ2-1
abundance: few
len: 11
d_gene: .
v_gene: TRBV6-6
CDR3aa: CASSYGNEQFF
CDR3nt: TGTGCCAGCAGTTACGGGAATGAGCAGTTCTTC

j_gene: TRBJ1-1
abundance: .
len: 13
d_gene: .
v_gene: TRBV6-5
CDR3aa: CASSYTEVEASFF
CDR3nt: TGTGCCAGCAGTTACACCGAGGTGGAGGCATCTTTCTTT

j_gene: TRBJ2-7
abundance: .
len: 15
d_gene: .
v_gene: TRBV5-1
CDR3aa: CASSLAWGQNYEQYF
CDR3nt: TGCGCCAGCAGCTTGGCTTGGGGACAAAACTACGAGCAGTACTTC

j_gene: TRBJ2-1
abundance: medium-sized
len: 15
d_gene: TRBD2
v_gene: TRBV6-1
CDR3aa: CASSELAGSYNEQFF
CDR3nt: TGTGCCAGCAGTGAACTAGCGGGCTCCTACAATGAGCAGTTCTTC

j_gene: TRBJ1-2
abundance: few
len: 17
d_gene: .
v_gene: TRBV11-1
CDR3aa: CASSFPNAYQGNYGYTF
CDR3nt: TGTGCCAGCAGCTTTCCCAACGCGTACCAGGGAAACTATGGCTACACCTTC

j_gene: TRBJ2-7
abundance: .
len: 15
d_gene: .
v_gene: TRBV11-3
CDR3aa: CASSPVNRVGYEQYF
CDR3nt: TGTGCCAGCAGCCCCGTAAACAGGGTGGGTTACGAGCAGTACTTC

j_gene: TRBJ2-7
abundance: .
len: 13
d_gene: .
v_gene: TRBV20-1
CDR3aa: CSAGRVSGYEQYF
CDR3nt: TGCAGTGCTGGCAGGGTATCGGGCTACGAGCAGTACTTC

j_gene: TRBJ2-3
abundance: .
len: 12
d_gene: .
v_gene: TRBV6-6
CDR3aa: CASSYRVETQYF
CDR3nt: TGTGCCAGCAGTTACCGTGTCGAAACGCAGTATTTT

j_gene: TRBJ2-6
abundance: .
len: 17
d_gene: .
v_gene: TRBV5-4
CDR3aa: CASSLEPGAWGANVLTF
CDR3nt: TGTGCCAGCAGCTTGGAGCCTGGGGCGTGGGGGGCCAACGTCCTGACTTTC

j_gene: TRBJ2-1
abundance: .
len: 16
d_gene: TRBD2
v_gene: TRBV9
CDR3aa: CASSAGTSGRRDEQFF
CDR3nt: TGTGCCAGCAGCGCCGGGACTAGCGGGAGGCGGGATGAGCAGTTCTTC

j_gene: TRBJ2-3
abundance: many
len: 13
d_gene: .
v_gene: TRBV20-1
CDR3aa: CSAYREQTDTQYF
CDR3nt: TGCAGCGCTTATCGGGAACAAACAGATACGCAGTATTTT

j_gene: TRBJ2-3
abundance: .
len: 18
d_gene: .
v_gene: TRBV15
CDR3aa: CATRRDTLAGASTDTQYF
CDR3nt: TGTGCCACCAGAAGAGATACCCTCGCCGGGGCTAGCACAGATACGCAGTATTTT

j_gene: TRBJ2-1
abundance: .
len: 14
d_gene: .
v_gene: TRBV5-1
CDR3aa: CASSLNGLHNEQFF
CDR3nt: TGCGCCAGCAGCTTGAACGGACTCCACAATGAGCAGTTCTTC

j_gene: TRBJ2-7
abundance: many
len: 16
d_gene: TRBD1
v_gene: TRBV29-1
CDR3aa: CSVVSLGTDKIDEQYF
CDR3nt: TGCAGCGTTGTGTCCCTAGGGACAGATAAAATCGACGAGCAGTACTTC

j_gene: TRBJ1-1
abundance: .
len: 13
d_gene: .
v_gene: TRBV6-5
CDR3aa: CASSYHKNTEAFF
CDR3nt: TGTGCCAGCAGTTATCACAAGAACACTGAAGCTTTCTTT

j_gene: TRBJ2-1
abundance: many
len: 14
d_gene: .
v_gene: TRBV18
CDR3aa: CASSDGRGRFRQFF
CDR3nt: TGTGCCAGCTCCGATGGCCGGGGGAGGTTTCGGCAGTTCTTC

j_gene: TRBJ2-2
abundance: few
len: 15
d_gene: .
v_gene: TRBV11-2
CDR3aa: CASSGRRAGTGELFF
CDR3nt: TGTGCCAGCAGCGGCCGGAGGGCCGGCACCGGGGAGCTGTTTTTT

j_gene: TRBJ1-5
abundance: few
len: 15
d_gene: .
v_gene: TRBV6-1
CDR3aa: CASRDISAGNQPQHF
CDR3nt: TGTGCCAGCAGGGACATTTCAGCGGGCAATCAGCCCCAGCATTTT

j_gene: TRBJ2-7
abundance: .
len: 13
d_gene: .
v_gene: TRBV2
CDR3aa: CASSSGPSYEQYF
CDR3nt: TGTGCCAGCAGTAGCGGTCCCTCCTACGAGCAGTACTTC

j_gene: TRBJ2-7
abundance: few
len: 14
d_gene: TRBD1
v_gene: TRBV19
CDR3aa: CASSPRQGVHEQYF
CDR3nt: TGTGCCAGTAGTCCCCGACAGGGGGTCCACGAGCAGTACTTC

j_gene: TRBJ2-7
abundance: .
len: 14
d_gene: .
v_gene: TRBV5-1
CDR3aa: CASSPQGGSYEQYF
CDR3nt: TGCGCCAGCAGCCCTCAGGGGGGATCCTACGAGCAGTACTTC

j_gene: TRBJ2-3
abundance: few
len: 16
d_gene: .
v_gene: TRBV15
CDR3aa: CSTSRGMVASTDTQYF
CDR3nt: TGTTCCACCAGCAGAGGAATGGTAGCGTCTACAGATACGCAGTATTTT

j_gene: TRBJ2-1
abundance: many
len: 16
d_gene: TRBD2
v_gene: TRBV20-1
CDR3aa: CSLEGSSGDRRNEQFF
CDR3nt: TGCAGTCTCGAGGGGTCTAGCGGGGATCGCCGAAATGAGCAGTTCTTC

j_gene: TRBJ2-2
abundance: .
len: 16
d_gene: .
v_gene: TRBV6-1
CDR3aa: CASSKPGQMNTGELFF
CDR3nt: TGTGCCAGCAGTAAACCTGGACAGATGAACACCGGGGAGCTGTTTTTT

j_gene: TRBJ2-7
abundance: few
len: 13
d_gene: TRBD1
v_gene: TRBV11-3
CDR3aa: CASSPGTGGEQYF
CDR3nt: TGTGCCAGCAGCCCGGGGACAGGAGGCGAGCAGTACTTC

j_gene: TRBJ1-1
abundance: .
len: 16
d_gene: .
v_gene: TRBV28
CDR3aa: CASSISALILNTEAFF
CDR3nt: TGTGCCAGCAGTATCTCCGCCTTAATATTGAACACTGAAGCTTTCTTT

j_gene: TRBJ2-3
abundance: many
len: 14
d_gene: .
v_gene: TRBV20-1
CDR3aa: CSARGLISTDTQYF
CDR3nt: TGCAGTGCTAGGGGGCTAATTAGCACAGATACGCAGTATTTT

j_gene: TRBJ1-1
abundance: .
len: 15
d_gene: .
v_gene: TRBV6-1
CDR3aa: CASSLSWGRNTEAFF
CDR3nt: TGTGCCAGCAGTTTGAGCTGGGGAAGGAACACTGAAGCTTTCTTT

j_gene: TRBJ2-7
abundance: few
len: 13
d_gene: .
v_gene: TRBV6-1
CDR3aa: CASRSPQHYEQYF
CDR3nt: TGTGCCAGCAGATCCCCTCAGCACTACGAGCAGTACTTC

j_gene: TRBJ1-2
abundance: few
len: 12
d_gene: .
v_gene: TRBV30
CDR3aa: CAWSVQNYGYTF
CDR3nt: TGTGCCTGGAGTGTACAGAACTATGGCTACACCTTC

j_gene: TRBJ2-7
abundance: .
len: 15
d_gene: .
v_gene: TRBV20-1
CDR3aa: CSASHWQWAPYEQYF
CDR3nt: TGCAGTGCTAGTCATTGGCAATGGGCACCCTACGAGCAGTACTTC

j_gene: TRBJ1-4
abundance: few
len: 13
d_gene: TRBD1
v_gene: TRBV6-5
CDR3aa: CASDGTGSEKLFF
CDR3nt: TGTGCCAGTGATGGGACAGGGAGTGAAAAACTGTTTTTT

j_gene: TRBJ2-5
abundance: many
len: 13
d_gene: .
v_gene: TRBV12-3/TRBV12-4
CDR3aa: CASNGRREETQYF
CDR3nt: TGTGCCAGCAATGGACGGCGAGAAGAGACCCAGTACTTC

j_gene: TRBJ2-1
abundance: .
len: 15
d_gene: .
v_gene: TRBV18
CDR3aa: CASSTPESSYNEQFF
CDR3nt: TGTGCCAGCTCGACCCCAGAAAGCTCCTACAATGAGCAGTTCTTC

j_gene: TRBJ2-1
abundance: medium-sized
len: 15
d_gene: TRBD2
v_gene: TRBV6-4
CDR3aa: CASSDETGGGNEQFF
CDR3nt: TGTGCCAGCAGTGACGAAACGGGAGGGGGCAATGAGCAGTTCTTC

j_gene: TRBJ2-7
abundance: .
len: 13
d_gene: .
v_gene: TRBV24-1
CDR3aa: CATSDRAGLEQYF
CDR3nt: TGTGCCACCAGTGATAGGGCAGGGCTCGAGCAGTACTTC

j_gene: TRBJ2-5
abundance: .
len: 15
d_gene: TRBD2
v_gene: TRBV2
CDR3aa: CASRHGTSGVETQYF
CDR3nt: TGTGCCAGCAGACACGGGACTAGTGGGGTAGAGACCCAGTACTTC

j_gene: TRBJ2-2
abundance: .
len: 17
d_gene: .
v_gene: TRBV11-2
CDR3aa: CASSLDGRLTNTWELFF
CDR3nt: TGTGCCAGCAGCTTAGACGGGAGATTAACCAACACCTGGGAGCTGTTTTTT

j_gene: TRBJ2-7
abundance: .
len: 12
d_gene: .
v_gene: TRBV20-1
CDR3aa: CSASQGVYEQYF
CDR3nt: TGCAGTGCTAGCCAGGGTGTATACGAGCAGTACTTC

j_gene: TRBJ1-2
abundance: .
len: 16
d_gene: TRBD1
v_gene: TRBV5-8
CDR3aa: CASSLARDSSNYGYTF
CDR3nt: TGTGCCAGCAGCTTAGCCCGGGACAGTAGCAACTATGGCTACACCTTC

j_gene: TRBJ1-1
abundance: .
len: 12
d_gene: .
v_gene: TRBV6-1
CDR3aa: CASSPGGTEAFF
CDR3nt: TGTGCCAGCAGCCCAGGTGGGACTGAAGCTTTCTTT

j_gene: TRBJ1-5
abundance: .
len: 13
d_gene: TRBD1
v_gene: TRBV20-1
CDR3aa: CSAPRTGGQPQHF
CDR3nt: TGCAGTGCTCCTCGGACAGGGGGGCAGCCCCAGCATTTT

j_gene: TRBJ2-1
abundance: many
len: 16
d_gene: TRBD2
v_gene: TRBV4-1
CDR3aa: CASSQGAGSGRREQFF
CDR3nt: TGCGCCAGCAGCCAAGGAGCGGGGTCGGGACGGAGGGAGCAGTTCTTC

j_gene: TRBJ1-4
abundance: .
len: 15
d_gene: .
v_gene: TRBV11-2
CDR3aa: CASSLVPLGEEKLFF
CDR3nt: TGTGCCAGCAGCTTAGTTCCGTTGGGGGAGGAAAAACTGTTTTTT

j_gene: TRBJ2-7
abundance: few
len: 12
d_gene: .
v_gene: TRBV6-1
CDR3aa: CASTEARYEQYF
CDR3nt: TGTGCCAGCACGGAGGCCCGCTACGAGCAGTACTTC

j_gene: TRBJ2-7
abundance: .
len: 14
d_gene: .
v_gene: TRBV29-1
CDR3aa: CSVEGVGGTYEQYF
CDR3nt: TGCAGCGTTGAGGGGGTGGGCGGTACCTACGAGCAGTACTTC

j_gene: TRBJ2-5
abundance: many
len: 15
d_gene: .
v_gene: TRBV7-2
CDR3aa: CASSLTWLAGETQYF
CDR3nt: TGTGCCAGCAGCCTAACATGGCTAGCCGGAGAGACCCAGTACTTC

j_gene: TRBJ1-1
abundance: .
len: 13
d_gene: .
v_gene: TRBV27
CDR3aa: CASSFLYNTEAFF
CDR3nt: TGTGCCAGCAGTTTTTTGTACAACACTGAAGCTTTCTTT

j_gene: TRBJ2-1
abundance: many
len: 15
d_gene: .
v_gene: TRBV15
CDR3aa: CATSTGTEGYNEQFF
CDR3nt: TGTGCCACCAGCACTGGGACGGAGGGATACAATGAGCAGTTCTTC

j_gene: TRBJ2-1
abundance: .
len: 15
d_gene: .
v_gene: TRBV5-5
CDR3aa: CASSLAVNSYNEQFF
CDR3nt: TGTGCCAGCAGCTTGGCAGTGAACTCCTACAATGAGCAGTTCTTC

j_gene: TRBJ2-7
abundance: many
len: 13
d_gene: TRBD2
v_gene: TRBV7-9
CDR3aa: CASGRGGSYEQYF
CDR3nt: TGTGCCAGCGGGCGGGGGGGCTCCTACGAGCAGTACTTC

j_gene: TRBJ2-7
abundance: few
len: 12
d_gene: .
v_gene: TRBV6-2/TRBV6-3
CDR3aa: CASSYMRGQQYF
CDR3nt: TGTGCCAGCAGTTACATGCGAGGACAGCAGTACTTC

j_gene: TRBJ2-1
abundance: .
len: 13
d_gene: TRBD2
v_gene: TRBV7-3
CDR3aa: CASSEGPTSGMFF
CDR3nt: TGTGCCAGCAGCGAAGGACCGACTAGCGGGATGTTCTTC

j_gene: TRBJ2-1
abundance: medium-sized
len: 15
d_gene: TRBD2
v_gene: TRBV6-1
CDR3aa: CASSELAGGYNEQFF
CDR3nt: TGTGCCAGCAGTGAACTAGCGGGAGGCTACAATGAGCAGTTCTTC